These 17 T cell receptor beta chains came from one sample sequenced in a study of shared clonotypes between healthy human individuals. Profiled with immunoSEQ multiplex PCR; TCRdb holds only in-frame clones, not every one. The sample lists millions of clones; approximately 94% were seen once. Input material: naive CD4+ T cells sorted from blood. Subset denoted: CD45RA+ positively selected. These receptors originate from a man aged 18 to 30 in good health.

The chain links TRBV19 to TRBJ2-1; 10 positions match TRBD1. The trim removed 1 base at V and 6 bases at J, leaving 6 bases unmatched. CDR1 and CDR2 (germline): LNHDA, SQIVND (reference sequence). The CDR3 runs to 16 residues. CDR3 DNA: TGTGCCAGTAGTATAGTTTGGACAGGGGGGTCCAATGAGCAGTTCTTC. This codes for CASSIVWTGGSNEQFF.

The V gene is TRBV28, the J gene TRBJ1-2, with TRBD1 as a possible D gene (6 bases). V dropped 6 bases and J dropped 4 bases, with 15 bases sitting between them. CDR1 is MDHEN and CDR2 is SYDVKM in the germline V gene. The CDR3 consists of 14 residues. The CDR3 DNA follows: TGTGCCAGCAGCTCCTCCCCGGGGGCCTATGGCTACACCTTC. Translating it yields CASSSSPGAYGYTF.

The chain combines TRBV10-3 with TRBJ2-2, with TRBD2 as a possible D gene (6 bases). Per the germline V gene, CDR1 is ENHRY and CDR2 is SYGVKD. CDR3 size: 17 residues. V shed 6 bases and J shed 1 base, with 18 bases lying between them. The DNA of the CDR3 is TGTGCCATCAGCGAGCTTCCCGGGACTCAGAACACCGGGGAGCTGTTTTTT. Its translation is CAISELPGTQNTGELFF.

The chain couples TRBV2 to TRBJ1-4, with a weak D call TRBD1 (6 bases). V was trimmed by 7 bases and J by 5 bases, leaving 14 bases between them. The CDR3 runs to 14 residues. CDR1 SNHLY and CDR2 FYNNEI come from the germline V gene. CDR3 region: CASNTDRVNEKLFF. The CDR3 DNA is TGTGCCAGCAACACGGACAGAGTGAATGAAAAACTGTTTTTT.

V gene TRBV6-6 combines with J gene TRBJ2-1; D tentatively fits TRBD1 or TRBD2 (5 bases each). Trimming took off 6 bases at V and 2 bases at J, with 14 bases between the two ends. The germline V gene encodes CDR1 MNHNY and CDR2 SVGAGI (reference sequence). CDR3 size: 15 residues. CDR3 coding DNA: TGTGCCAGCAGCGACACTAGAGGGGCCTACAATGAGCAGTTCTTC. It is translated as CASSDTRGAYNEQFF.

This clone came up once. Other nucleotide sequences from this sample produce the same CDR3. The chain uses TRBV10-3 and TRBJ2-7, with unresolved D. The germline V gene has CDR1 ENHRY and CDR2 SYGVKD. The CDR3 runs to 11 residues. Trimming cost V 8 bases and J 2 bases, with 7 bases left between them. The chain's CDR3 is CAIGPAYEQYF. The CDR3 DNA is TGTGCCATCGGACCTGCCTACGAGCAGTACTTC.

The chain recombines TRBV9 with TRBJ2-1; TRBD2 aligns across 8 bases. J was trimmed by 8 bases and V by 2 bases; bases with no gene match: 3. The CDR3 has 13 amino acids. In germline, CDR1 is SGDLS, CDR2 YYNGEE. The CDR3 DNA reads TGTGCCAGCAGCGTCGGGGGGGCCCATGAGCAGTTCTTC. Amino acids: CASSVGGAHEQFF.

The chain recombines TRBV6-4 with TRBJ2-1; D tentatively fits TRBD1 or TRBD2 (5 bases each). CDR1 MRHNA and CDR2 SNTAGT come from the germline V gene. V lost 6 bases and J lost 9, with 21 bases in between. The CDR3 is 15 residues long. In nucleotides, the CDR3 is TGTGCCAGCAGAGTGGGACGAGACTTGGGTTTTGAGCAGTTCTTC. Translated, it gives CASRVGRDLGFEQFF.

This clone showed up just a few times. V is TRBV6-5 and J is TRBJ1-1; D gene uncertain. Between the trimmed V and J ends, which lost 2 bases and 4 bases, there was a span of 8 bases. CDR3 length: 13 residues. CDR1 and CDR2 (germline): MNHEY, SVGAGI. CDR3 protein: CASSYRVFTEAFF. As DNA, the CDR3 is TGTGCCAGCAGTTACAGGGTTTTCACTGAAGCTTTCTTT.

This rearrangement joins TRBV30 to TRBJ2-7; a weak D match, TRBD1 (5 bases). The CDR3 consists of 13 residues. Germline CDR1 and CDR2: GTSNPN and SVGIG (reference sequence). Trimming shortened V by 4 bases and J by 2 bases, and 12 bases separated the two germline ends. The CDR3 loop reads CAWTPPGPYEQYF. Written as DNA, the CDR3 is TGTGCCTGGACCCCCCCAGGGCCCTACGAGCAGTACTTC.

This clone showed up just once. The CDR3 DNA is TGCGCCAGCAGCTTGGGAGGGGCGACTTCACCCCTCCACTTT. Protein product: CASSLGGATSPLHF. The genes are TRBV5-1 and TRBJ1-6; maybe TRBD1 (5 bases). V shed 0 bases and J shed 9 bases, with 10 bases lying between them. The CDR3 is 14 residues long. Germline-derived CDR1 and CDR2 are SGHRS and YFSETQ.

The chain combines TRBV7-3 with TRBJ1-1; D gene unclear. The germline V gene has CDR1 SGHTA and CDR2 FQGTGA. Trimming pared 5 bases from V and 1 base from J, leaving 8 bases between. The CDR3 sequence is 13 residues long. The CDR3 sequence: CASSPTRNTEAFF. The DNA of the CDR3 is TGTGCCAGCAGCCCTACAAGGAACACTGAAGCTTTCTTT.

The genes are TRBV6-5 and TRBJ2-1; D is possibly TRBD1 (6 bases). The germline CDR1 and CDR2 sequences are MNHEY and SVGAGI. V dropped 5 bases and J dropped 1 base, with 12 bases sitting between them. The CDR3 runs 15 residues. The CDR3 sequence is CASSRGGLSYNEQFF. The CDR3 DNA reads TGTGCCAGCAGTCGTGGGGGCCTTTCCTACAATGAGCAGTTCTTC.

The rearrangement links TRBV7-2 to TRBJ2-2, with TRBD2 as a possible D gene (6 bases). Germline V CDR1 and CDR2: SGHTA, FQGNSA. Trimming took 5 bases from V and 4 from J, leaving 17 bases between them. The CDR3 is made up of 16 amino acids. CDR3 sequence (DNA): TGTGCCAGCAGCAAGACATCTAGCGAGGGCACCGGGGAGCTGTTTTTT. Encoded protein: CASSKTSSEGTGELFF.

J is TRBJ2-7 and V is TRBV5-1; D is uncertain. Germline V gives CDR1 SGHRS, CDR2 YFSETQ. Trimming removed 5 bases from V and 2 bases from J, with 11 bases in between. CDR3 length: 13 amino acids. The CDR3 protein is CASSDSRPYEQYF. Written as DNA, the CDR3 is TGCGCCAGCAGTGATAGCCGGCCCTACGAGCAGTACTTC. The variable domain in full, with the rest retrieved from reference TRBV5-1 and TRBJ2-7, is KAGVTQTPRYLIKTRGQQVTLSCSPISGHRSVSWYQQTPGQGLQFLFEYFSETQRNKGNFPGRFSGRQFSNSRSEMNVSTLELGDSALYLCASSDSRPYEQYFGPGTRLTVT.

This CDR3 reads CASSVTGGTEAFF. The CDR3 nucleotides read TGCGCCAGCAGCGTTACAGGGGGGACTGAAGCTTTCTTT. The J gene is TRBJ1-1, the V gene TRBV5-1; 8 positions agree with TRBD1. CDR1 is SGHRS, CDR2 YFSETQ, per germline. V was clipped by 4 bases and J by 5 bases; unmatched bases: 4. CDR3 length: 13 residues.

The chain combines TRBV6-5 with TRBJ2-7; maybe TRBD1 (5 bases). Trimming removed 7 bases at V and 2 bases at J, with 12 bases between. Germline assignment: CDR1 MNHEY and CDR2 SVGAGI. The CDR3 spans 13 residues. The CDR3 DNA sequence: TGTGCCAGCACCGACGACAGAGCCTACGAGCAGTACTTC. Translated, it gives CASTDDRAYEQYF.